This TCR beta chain was recovered during a study of T cell responses to AZD1222 COVID-19 vaccine (dated by TCRdb to 2020 to 2022). Regarding the complete study: AZD1222 recipients whose second dose came at about 4 weeks and those whose second dose came at about 12 weeks were combined into one group, since spike-specific TCR depth and breadth did not differ between the two schedules. A total of approximately 240 trial participants underwent TCR sequencing, of whom under 220 had received two doses of AZD1222 and around 25 had received two doses of the MenACWY control vaccine. Trial participants were enrolled into age subgroups of 18-55, 56-69 and 70-plus years, which contained about 150, 28 and 57 TCR-sequenced participants, respectively.

The time point label, read with the paper, signifies: baseline before first vaccination. Vaccinee samples were obtained from the UK trials COV001 and COV002, which included a single-blind randomized controlled phase 2/3 trial of AZD1222 (ChAdOx1 nCoV-19) in healthy adults. Trial participant PBMC samples were collected at day 0 and day 28 after the second dose for TCRbeta chain sequencing. Deletion took 4 bases off V and 0 bases off J, with a span of 9 bases between the germline ends. CDR1 GTSNPN and CDR2 SVGIG were looked up in the germline V gene (reference sequence). The CDR3 goes from the cysteine to the phenylalanine over 13 residues. Only the CDR3 DNA is retained, 39 bases long and in frame from the first base. The CDR3 regions of human TCRbeta chains were analyzed by immunosequencing. Under the source paper's analysis protocol: Repertoire TCRs were checked for matches against a reference library of SARS-CoV-2-specific TCRs that had been generated using the MIRA antigen-specificity platform. Breadth was defined as the fraction of unique TCRs that were SARS-CoV-2-associated. Depth was defined as the fraction of total T cells that were SARS-CoV-2-associated. Using the MIRA data, each spike-specific TCR was mapped to the spike region that the TCR reacts to and placed in a CD4 or CD8 class. Log10-transformed breadth and depth values were compared by one-way ANOVA with Sidak's multiple comparisons tests. Sourced from immuneACCESS, this table was stored by TCRdb with only in-frame sequences that have V and J called. A share of the clones is absent; for the studies checked, an unresolved V gene accounts for under half, and the remainder has no known explanation. That table furnishes V, J and clone size, whereas the DNA furnished D and trimming. Across this sample there are 90,000 to 150,000 clones, with roughly 90% seen only once. The ten largest clonotypes hold around 8% of the sample.

This clone was counted a single time. Its antigen has not been determined. Base qualities are missing; no much larger clone stands one base away. Study-level results and caveats: CD4 TCRs associated with the vaccine covered the entire spike protein, and the dominant responses were in regions 160-218 and 743-854. No day 14 peak-response samples were available, so repertoires were characterized only after the peak T cell response. In the small 56-69-year group, the increase in depth fell short of significance, most likely because of low power. Conclusions about previously exposed vaccinees are limited, since just five or six AZD1222 recipients were seropositive for SARS-CoV-2 at baseline. Nearly half of unique spike-specific TCRs reportedly recognized epitopes outside regions mutated in the B.1.351 and B.1.1.7 variants. Participants were mostly white British, with more females than males. The authors suggested clonal diversity may have been underestimated. After two AZD1222 doses, spike-specific TCR breadth and depth were significantly higher than at day 0 and than in MenACWY recipients.

The V and J genes are TRBV30 and TRBJ1-1; confidence is insufficient to name the D gene. Here the sequenced sample was peripheral blood, taken on day 0 of AZD1222 vaccination. This clonotype was obtained from an adult in good health. The nucleotides are TGTGCCTGGATCCCACATGTGAACACTGAAGCTTTCTTT. The translation is CAWIPHVNTEAFF.